This TCR beta chain was captured by sequencing in a study of radiotherapy plus CTLA-4 blockade in lung cancer (dated by TCRdb to 2017 to 2018). For the study in its entirety: Among the enrolled patients, approximately 18% had an objective response, and less than 40% reached disease control. Findings and caveats that apply to the study as a whole: The strongest predictors of response were reported to be early dynamic shifts in blood T cell clones along with a rise in serum interferon-beta following radiation. TCR clones derived from tumors expanded in peripheral blood after treatment with radiotherapy and ipilimumab.

The CDR3 contains 15 residues, cysteine and phenylalanine counted. Only CDR3 DNA is held: 45 bases, read in frame from base 1. The V end gives up 2 bases and the J end 4 bases, leaving 5 bases in the junction not matched to a gene. CDR1 and CDR2 (SGHTA, FQGNSA) derive from the germline V gene. The library relied on the immunoSEQ multiplex PCR assay. Drawn from immuneACCESS, this table holds only the in-frame rearrangements with V and J called that TCRdb kept. Clones are partly lost; checked studies trace under half to an unresolved V gene and leave the rest unexplained. This sample comprises about 53,000 clones, about four fifths of them detected only once. Around 4.8% of the sample is in the top ten clones. Focal radiation therapy combined with CTLA-4 blockade (ipilimumab) was tested in patients with chemo-refractory metastatic non-small-cell lung cancer. With respect to this clone: Its antigen has not been determined. Within one base of it there is no much larger clone, and no base qualities were kept.

This material consisted of peripheral blood, taken from a patient treated with radiotherapy plus ipilimumab. This chain joins TRBV7-2 to TRBJ1-1; 9 bases in the middle match TRBD1. This receptor was identified in a human donor with non-small cell lung cancer whose response to radiotherapy plus ipilimumab could not be evaluated. The sequenced DNA is TGTGCCAGCAGCTTAAGGACAGGGGTGAGCACTGAAGCTTTCTTT. This sequence encodes CASSLRTGVSTEAFF. Reference TRBV7-2 and TRBJ1-1 proteins supply the regions before and after the CDR3; the full variable domain is: GAGVSQSPSNKVTEKGKDVELRCDPISGHTALYWYRQSLGQGLEFLIYFQGNSAPDKSGLPSDRFSAERTGGSVSTLTIQRTQQEDSAVYLCASSLRTGVSTEAFFGQGTRLTVV.